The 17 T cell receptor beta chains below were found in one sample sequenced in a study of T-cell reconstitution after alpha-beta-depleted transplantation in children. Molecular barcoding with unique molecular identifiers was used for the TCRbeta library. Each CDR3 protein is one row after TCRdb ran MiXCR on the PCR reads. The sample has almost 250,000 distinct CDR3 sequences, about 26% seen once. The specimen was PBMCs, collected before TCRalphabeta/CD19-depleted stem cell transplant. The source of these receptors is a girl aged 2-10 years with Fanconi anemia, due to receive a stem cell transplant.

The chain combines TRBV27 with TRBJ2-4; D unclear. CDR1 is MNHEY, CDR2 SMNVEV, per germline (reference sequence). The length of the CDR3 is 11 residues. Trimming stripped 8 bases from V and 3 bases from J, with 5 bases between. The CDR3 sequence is CASGVKNIQYF. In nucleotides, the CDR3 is TGTGCCAGCGGGGTCAAAAACATTCAGTACTTC.

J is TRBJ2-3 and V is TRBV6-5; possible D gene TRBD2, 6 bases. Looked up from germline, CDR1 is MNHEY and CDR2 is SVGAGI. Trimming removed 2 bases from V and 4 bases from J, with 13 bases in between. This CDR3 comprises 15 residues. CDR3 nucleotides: TGTGCCAGCAGTTACACTATCGGGGGAGCAGATACGCAGTATTTT. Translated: CASSYTIGGADTQYF.

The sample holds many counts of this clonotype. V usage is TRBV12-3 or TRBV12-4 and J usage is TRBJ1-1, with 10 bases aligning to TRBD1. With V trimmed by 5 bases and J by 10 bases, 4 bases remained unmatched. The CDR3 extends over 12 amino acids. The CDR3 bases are TGTGCCAGCAGTCAATGGACAGGGGGAGCTTTCTTT. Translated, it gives CASSQWTGGAFF.

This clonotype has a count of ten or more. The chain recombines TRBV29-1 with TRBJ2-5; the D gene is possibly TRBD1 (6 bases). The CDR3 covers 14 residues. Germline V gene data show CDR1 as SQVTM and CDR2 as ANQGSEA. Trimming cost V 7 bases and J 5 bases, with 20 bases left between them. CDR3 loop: CSGQGSRGGETQYF. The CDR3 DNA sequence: TGCAGCGGTCAAGGGAGCAGGGGCGGGGAGACCCAGTACTTC.

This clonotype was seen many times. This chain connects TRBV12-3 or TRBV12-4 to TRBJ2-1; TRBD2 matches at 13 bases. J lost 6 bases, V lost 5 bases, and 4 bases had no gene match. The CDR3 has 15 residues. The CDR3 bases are TGTGCCAGCAGTGTACTAGCGGGGGGGTTCAATGAGCAGTTCTTC. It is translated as CASSVLAGGFNEQFF.

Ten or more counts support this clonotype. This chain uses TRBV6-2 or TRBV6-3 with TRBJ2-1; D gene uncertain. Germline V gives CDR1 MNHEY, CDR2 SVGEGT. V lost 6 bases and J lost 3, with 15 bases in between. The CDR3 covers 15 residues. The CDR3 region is CASSPNGIRYNEQFF. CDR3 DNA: TGTGCCAGCAGCCCTAATGGGATTCGCTACAATGAGCAGTTCTTC.

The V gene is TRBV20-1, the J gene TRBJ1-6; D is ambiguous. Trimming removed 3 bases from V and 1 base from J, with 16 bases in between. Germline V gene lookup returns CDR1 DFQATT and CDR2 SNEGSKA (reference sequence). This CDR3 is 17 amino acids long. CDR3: CSASVLRRASYNSPLHF. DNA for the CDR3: TGCAGTGCTAGTGTTCTTCGGAGGGCGTCCTATAATTCACCCCTCCACTTT.

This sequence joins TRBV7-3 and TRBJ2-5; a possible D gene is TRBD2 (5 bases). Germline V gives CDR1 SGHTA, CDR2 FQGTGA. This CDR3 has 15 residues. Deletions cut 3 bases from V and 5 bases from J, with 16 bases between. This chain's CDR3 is CASSFTDSPGETQYF. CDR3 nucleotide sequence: TGTGCCAGCAGCTTTACGGACTCTCCCGGGGAGACCCAGTACTTC.

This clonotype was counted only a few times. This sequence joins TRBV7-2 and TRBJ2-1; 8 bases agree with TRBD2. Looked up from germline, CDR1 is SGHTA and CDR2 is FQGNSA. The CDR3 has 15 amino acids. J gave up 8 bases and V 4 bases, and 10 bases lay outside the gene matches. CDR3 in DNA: TGTGCCAGCAGCTCACCGGGACTAGGGAGGGATGAGCAGTTCTTC. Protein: CASSSPGLGRDEQFF.

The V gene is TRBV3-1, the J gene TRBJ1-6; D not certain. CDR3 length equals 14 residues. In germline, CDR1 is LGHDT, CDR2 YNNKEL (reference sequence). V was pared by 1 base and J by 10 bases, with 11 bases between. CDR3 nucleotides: TGTGCCAGCAGCCAAGGAAGGGAGGCGTCACCCCTCCACTTT. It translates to CASSQGREASPLHF.

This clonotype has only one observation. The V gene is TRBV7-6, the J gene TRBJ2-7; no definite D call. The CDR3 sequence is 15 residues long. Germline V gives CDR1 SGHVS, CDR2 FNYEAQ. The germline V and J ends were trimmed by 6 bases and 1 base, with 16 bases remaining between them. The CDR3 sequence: CASSHLWAESYEQYF. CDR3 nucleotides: TGTGCCAGCAGTCACCTGTGGGCCGAATCCTACGAGCAGTACTTC.

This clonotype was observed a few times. This CDR3 reads CASSPGLPYGYTF. The DNA for the CDR3 is TGTGCCAGCAGCCCGGGACTGCCCTATGGCTACACCTTC. The V call is TRBV7-2, the J call TRBJ1-2; tentative D call: TRBD1 (5 bases). With 5 bases removed from V and 4 bases from J, the gap between germline ends came to 11 bases. Germline V CDR1 and CDR2: SGHTA, FQGNSA. The CDR3 sequence is 13 residues long.

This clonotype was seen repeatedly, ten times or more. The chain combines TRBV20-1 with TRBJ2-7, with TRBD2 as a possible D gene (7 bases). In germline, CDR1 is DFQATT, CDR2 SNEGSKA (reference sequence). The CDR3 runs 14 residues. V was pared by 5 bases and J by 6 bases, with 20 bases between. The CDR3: CSAHARGAVSEQYF. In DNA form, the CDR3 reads TGCAGTGCTCATGCCCGGGGGGCGGTATCCGAGCAGTACTTC.

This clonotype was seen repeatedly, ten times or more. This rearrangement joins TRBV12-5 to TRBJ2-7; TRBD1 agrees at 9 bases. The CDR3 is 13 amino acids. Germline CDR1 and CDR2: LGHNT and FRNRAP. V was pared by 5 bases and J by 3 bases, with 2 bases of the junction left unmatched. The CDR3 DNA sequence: TGTGCTAGTGGTCGGGACAGGGACTACGAGCAGTACTTC. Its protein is CASGRDRDYEQYF.

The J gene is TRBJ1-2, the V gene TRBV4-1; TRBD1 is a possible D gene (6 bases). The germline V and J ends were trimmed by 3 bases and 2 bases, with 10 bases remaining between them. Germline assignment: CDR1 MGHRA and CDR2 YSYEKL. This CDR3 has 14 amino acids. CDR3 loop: CASSHGGLNYGYTF. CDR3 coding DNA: TGCGCCAGCAGCCATGGGGGGCTAAACTATGGCTACACCTTC.

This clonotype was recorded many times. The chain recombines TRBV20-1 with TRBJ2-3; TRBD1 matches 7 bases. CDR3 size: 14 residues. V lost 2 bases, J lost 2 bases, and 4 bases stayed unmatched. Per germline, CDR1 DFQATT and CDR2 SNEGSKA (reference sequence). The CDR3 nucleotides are TGCAGTGCTAGATGGGACAGTGCCACAGATACGCAGTATTTT. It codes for CSARWDSATDTQYF.

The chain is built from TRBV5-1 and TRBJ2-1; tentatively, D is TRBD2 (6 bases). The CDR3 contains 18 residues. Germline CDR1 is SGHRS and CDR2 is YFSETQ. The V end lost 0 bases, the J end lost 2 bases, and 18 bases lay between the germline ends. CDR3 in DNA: TGCGCCAGCAGCTTGGCCGTCGGGACTCGAGCTGCCTACAATGAGCAGTTCTTC. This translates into CASSLAVGTRAAYNEQFF.